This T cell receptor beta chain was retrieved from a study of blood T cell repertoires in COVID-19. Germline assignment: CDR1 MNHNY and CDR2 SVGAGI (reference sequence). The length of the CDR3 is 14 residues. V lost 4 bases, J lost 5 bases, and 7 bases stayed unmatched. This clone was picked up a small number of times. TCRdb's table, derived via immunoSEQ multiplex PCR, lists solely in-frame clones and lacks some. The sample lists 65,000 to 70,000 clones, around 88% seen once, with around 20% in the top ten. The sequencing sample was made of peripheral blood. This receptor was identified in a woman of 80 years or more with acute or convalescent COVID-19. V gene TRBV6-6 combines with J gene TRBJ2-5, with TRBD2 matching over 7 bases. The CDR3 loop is CASSSLTSKETQYF. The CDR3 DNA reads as TGTGCCAGCAGTTCCCTGACTAGCAAGGAGACCCAGTACTTC.